The clone carrying this T cell receptor beta chain was detected only a few times. Its target is unknown. The sample is drawn from a study of T-cell memory formation after mild COVID-19. Using its own MiXCR run on the 5' RACE reads, TCRdb lists one record per CDR3 protein. The repertoire holds 300,000 to 350,000 distinct CDR3 sequences, 14% seen once, with roughly 23% in the top ten. There are 15 residues in the CDR3. Germline V gene data show CDR1 as SGHTA and CDR2 as FQGNSA. The V gene end was trimmed by 6 bases and the J gene end by 6 bases; junction bases not matched to a gene: 9. Study-wide results and caveats: Clones that got smaller from day 15 to 85 had even CD4/CD8, while clones growing later tipped toward CD4+. Specificity for SARS-CoV-2 was not confirmed among the second-wave clones peaking on day 37.

The sequence came from a man aged 18 to 35 who had mild COVID-19 (a few samples of this study predate the infection). Cell type and time point are not known. The rearrangement links TRBV7-2 to TRBJ2-1; 9 bases match TRBD2. The sample comprised PBMCs or a T cell subset sorted from them (not recorded which). CDR3 sequence: CASSSSGVYINEQFF. The CDR3 DNA sequence: TGTGCCAGCAGTTCTAGCGGGGTATATATCAATGAGCAGTTCTTC.